This note documents a single TCR beta chain sequence. What it binds is unknown. Germline-derived CDR1 and CDR2 are ENHRY and SYGVKD. V lost 4 bases and J 0 bases, leaving 7 bases between the germline ends. There are 15 residues in the CDR3. This record belongs to a study of Graves' ophthalmopathy and Graves' hyperthyroidism. Study-wide findings and caveats: Its predictions of ophthalmopathy progression gave the model over 65% sensitivity and roughly 76% specificity.

The study amplified TCR beta CDR3 regions using RNA transcripts. Following a first-round RT-PCR that used HTBI primers, a second-round multiplex PCR was carried out. TCRdb re-called the multiplex PCR reads with MiXCR, one entry per CDR3 protein. This sample yields about 620,000 distinct CDR3 sequences, of which around a fifth are seen a single time; approximately 6.9% belongs to the top ten. What was sequenced was peripheral blood. The source of this sequence is a woman younger than 30 with stable Graves' hyperthyroidism. Some clones in this sample may be carry-over from other donors' samples. The rearrangement joins TRBV10-3 to TRBJ2-6; the D is unclear. CDR3: CAISVQSSGANVLTF. The CDR3 DNA reads as TGTGCCATCAGTGTCCAGAGCTCTGGGGCCAACGTCCTGACTTTC.